This T cell receptor beta chain comes out of a study of blood T cell repertoires in COVID-19 (dated by TCRdb to 2020 to 2021). Broadly, across the study: Collaborator samples came from the United States, Italy and Spain and covered acute and convalescent phases of COVID-19. The repertoires were released in a freely available public database meant as a resource for research on the immune response to SARS-CoV-2. The samples were drawn from the first 160 participants of the ongoing ImmuneRACE study and from about 1,200 subjects provided by 6 global collaborators. Nearly every sample came with metadata listing a de-identified subject ID, COVID-19 status, age in years and sex. Deeply sampled blood TCRbeta repertoires from subjects exposed to, actively infected with, or recovered from COVID-19 were included in the dataset. The prospective study material was composed of cDNA or gDNA derived from T cells, B-cell-depleted T cells, or PBMCs. Where HLA class I and class II types were available, the types were taken from metadata supplied by the sample provider, not from assay-based typing.

The immunoSEQ Assay, a bias-controlled multiplex PCR, was used to amplify TCRbeta CDR3 regions from genomic DNA. The published analysis was carried out like this. Within the assay, amplification of reference gene primers was used to estimate how many nucleated cells each sample contained. Sequence reads were collapsed and filtered to measure the absolute abundance of every unique TCRbeta CDR3 rearrangement. For each sample, productive Simpson clonality was calculated as the square root of Simpson's diversity index across productive rearrangements. Sourced from immuneACCESS, this table was stored by TCRdb with only in-frame sequences that have V and J called. A share of the clones is absent; for the studies checked, an unresolved V gene accounts for under half, and the remainder has no known explanation. V and J calls and clone size are those listed in that table; D and trimming were worked out from the DNA. Present in this sample are 250,000 to 300,000 clones, roughly 91% of which were seen just once. The ten largest clones capture under 2.5% of the sample.

Findings and caveats that apply to the study as a whole: Clinical and demographic metadata were provided uncurated, with the amount varying by source and participant.

On this clone: Its antigen is currently not known. The record has no base qualities; no much larger clone is one base away.

Participants in the prospective study were enrolled through a virtual design, were aged roughly 18 to 100 years, and lived in 24 United States geographic areas. In the prospective study, participants were assigned to cohorts based on the clinical history participants reported in a screening survey and a study questionnaire. ImmuneRACE Cohort 3 recovered participants were defined by two consecutive negative NP/OP PCR tests, healthcare professional clearance, or symptom resolution. Each participant in the prospective study had whole blood, serum and a nasopharyngeal or oropharyngeal swab collected by mobile phlebotomists. Prospective study participants could optionally give additional blood draws and questionnaires over a 2-month period. Before DNA extraction, blood samples from the prospective study were shipped at room temperature or frozen. The CDR3 measures 16 amino acids from cysteine to phenylalanine. Solely the CDR3 DNA is kept, with 48 bases framed from the first base. In the germline V gene, CDR1 corresponds to SGHVS and CDR2 to FQNEAQ. The junction carries 15 bases between V and J, which are trimmed by 5 bases and 2 bases respectively.

Sequences were obtained from PBMCs or T cells enriched from blood (not recorded which). The clonotype comes from a woman aged 60 to 75 who had recovered from COVID-19. This chain joins TRBV7-8 to TRBJ2-2, with TRBD1 as a weak D call on 5 bases. The CDR3: CASSPIVTVNTGELFF. The DNA sequence reads TGTGCCAGCAGCCCTATAGTGACAGTCAACACCGGGGAGCTGTTTTTT. The CDR3 plus the reference TRBV7-8 and TRBJ2-2 genes for the other parts give the full variable domain: GAGVSQSPRYKVAKRGQDVALRCDPISGHVSLFWYQQALGQGPEFLTYFQNEAQLDKSGLPSDRFFAERPEGSVSTLKIQRTQQEDSAVYLCASSPIVTVNTGELFFGEGSRLTVL.